Below are 5 T cell receptor beta chains sequenced from a single sample in a study of shared T cell receptors in the human thymus. Profiled with immunoSEQ multiplex PCR; TCRdb holds only in-frame clones, not every one. The sample yields 630,000 or so clones, around 87% seen once. The same sample was also studied in work on human thymus T cells.

Sequenced sample: thymocytes. Receptors originate from a boy younger than two with a congenital heart defect.

This chain uses TRBV6-4 with TRBJ2-1, with D maybe TRBD1 (7 bases). Trimming stripped 3 bases from V and 5 bases from J, with 14 bases between. This CDR3 region has 15 residues. Germline loops: CDR1 MRHNA, CDR2 SNTAGT. The CDR3 DNA reads as TGTGCCAGCAGTGATAAGGCAGGGGGGAACAATGAGCAGTTCTTC. The encoded protein is CASSDKAGGNNEQFF.

V is TRBV19 and J is TRBJ2-3, with D tentatively TRBD1 (6 bases). CDR1 and CDR2 (germline): LNHDA, SQIVND (reference sequence). The CDR3 sequence is 14 residues long. V lost 4 bases, J lost 3 bases, and 11 bases lay in between. CDR3 nucleotide sequence: TGTGCCAGTAGTAGAGGGGGATCAACAGATACGCAGTATTTT. This sequence encodes CASSRGGSTDTQYF.

This chain joins TRBV10-1 and TRBJ2-2; D is unresolved. This CDR3 has 12 amino acids. V lost 3 bases and J 5 bases, leaving 4 bases between the germline ends. The germline V gene encodes CDR1 WNHNN and CDR2 SYGVQD (reference sequence). This chain's CDR3 is CASSDSTGELFF. CDR3 DNA sequence: TGCGCCAGCAGTGACTCTACCGGGGAGCTGTTTTTT.

The chain links TRBV6-1 to TRBJ2-5; weak D call: TRBD1 (5 bases). The germline V gene encodes CDR1 MNHNS and CDR2 SASEGT. V was shortened by 4 bases and J by 3 bases, with 18 bases between the two germline ends. CDR3 length equals 16 residues. CDR3 amino acids: CASSVGRARGEETQYF. The CDR3 nucleotides are TGTGCCAGCAGTGTAGGCAGGGCCCGAGGTGAAGAGACCCAGTACTTC.

The V call is TRBV2, the J call TRBJ2-7; 8 bases align to TRBD1. CDR3 size: 17 residues. The J segment lost 0 bases and the V segment lost 0 bases, leaving 7 bases of the junction unmatched. CDR1 is SNHLY, CDR2 FYNNEI, per germline. The CDR3 here is CASSEALQGANSYEQYF. CDR3 DNA: TGTGCCAGCAGTGAAGCGCTTCAGGGGGCCAACTCCTACGAGCAGTACTTC.